What follows are 14 T cell receptor beta chains derived from one specimen sequenced in a study of blood T cell repertoires in COVID-19. Only in-frame clones appear in the TCRdb table, and some are missing; sequencing was by immunoSEQ multiplex PCR. The top ten clones hold 5% to 6.5% of a sample with about 73,000 clones, approximately 83% of them seen once. Sequencing used peripheral blood. Every receptor here comes from a woman aged 60-75 years with acute or convalescent COVID-19.

The genes are TRBV19 and TRBJ1-2; possibly TRBD1 for D (6 bases). CDR1 is LNHDA and CDR2 is SQIVND in the germline V gene (reference sequence). V lost 6 bases, J lost 4 bases, and 12 bases lay in between. CDR3 size: 13 residues. The CDR3 DNA is TGTGCCAGTAGCGTTACAGGGAGCTATGGCTACACCTTC. Translating it yields CASSVTGSYGYTF.

This chain links TRBV5-4 with TRBJ2-3; TRBD2 aligns across 8 bases. Germline V gene lookup returns CDR1 SGHNT and CDR2 YYREEE (reference sequence). The CDR3 totals 16 residues. CDR3: CGSSTRGGGGTDTQYF. The CDR3 region has the DNA TGTGGGAGCAGCACCCGGGGGGGCGGGGGAACAGATACGCAGTATTTT.

This clone was found once. V and J are TRBV6-2 or TRBV6-3 and TRBJ1-2; D is ambiguous. Germline CDR1 is MNHEY and CDR2 is SVGEGT. The CDR3 loop spans 15 amino acids. The ends were cut back, 2 bases at V and 4 bases at J, with 14 bases in the middle. CDR3 in DNA: TGTGCCAGCAGTTACGACCCAGGACTATTCTATGGCTACACCTTC. It yields the protein CASSYDPGLFYGYTF.

This chain links TRBV9 with TRBJ1-1; perhaps TRBD1 as D (6 bases). CDR1 and CDR2 (germline): SGDLS, YYNGEE. There are 16 residues in the CDR3. Trimming pared 0 bases from V and 1 base from J, leaving 13 bases between. The CDR3 loop reads CASSVEQGDGNTEAFF. CDR3 DNA: TGTGCCAGCAGCGTAGAACAGGGTGACGGGAACACTGAAGCTTTCTTT.

This clone came up once. The chain couples TRBV9 to TRBJ1-2, with TRBD1 identical over 10 bases. The CDR3 is 14 residues long. Germline values: CDR1 SGDLS, CDR2 YYNGEE. J lost 8 bases, V lost 4 bases, and 8 bases had no gene match. CDR3 bases: TGTGCCAGCAGCAGGAGACAGGGGGCCGAAGGCTACACCTTC. It specifies CASSRRQGAEGYTF.

V and J are TRBV3-1 (or the pseudogene TRBV3-2) and TRBJ2-5, with D possibly matching TRBD1 (5 bases). The length of the CDR3 is 13 residues. Between the trimmed V and J ends, which lost 1 base and 7 bases, there was a span of 10 bases. Germline loops: CDR1 LGHDT, CDR2 YNNKEL (reference sequence). CDR3 region: CASSQGYRGTQYF. CDR3 bases: TGTGCCAGCAGCCAAGGGTATAGGGGGACCCAGTACTTC.

This clone was seen once. The J gene is TRBJ1-4, the V gene TRBV19, with D uncertain. The germline V gene has CDR1 LNHDA and CDR2 SQIVND (reference sequence). This CDR3 region has 13 residues. V was clipped by 3 bases and J by 5 bases, with 7 bases between them. Written as DNA, the CDR3 is TGTGCCAGTAGTATTTTCAGGAATGAAAAACTGTTTTTT. Encoded protein: CASSIFRNEKLFF.

This clone was detected once. The chain recombines TRBV11-2 with TRBJ2-1; 10 bases map to TRBD2. The CDR3 covers 16 residues. The J segment lost 7 bases and the V segment lost 4 bases, leaving 10 bases of the junction unmatched. Germline CDR1 SGHAT, CDR2 FQNNGV. The CDR3 region has the DNA TGTGCCAGCAGCTACAGCGGGGGGGTTAATTCGAATGAGCAGTTCTTC. Protein: CASSYSGGVNSNEQFF.

This clone turned up a few times. This sequence joins TRBV14 and TRBJ2-3; a weak D match, TRBD2 (5 bases). V gave up 4 bases and J gave up 5 bases, with 19 bases separating them. The CDR3 spans 16 residues. Germline CDR1 SGHDN, CDR2 FVKESK. This chain's CDR3 is CASSLVPGSRIDTQYF. The CDR3 DNA is TGTGCCAGCAGCCTAGTACCGGGAAGCAGAATAGATACGCAGTATTTT.

The chain has TRBV7-9 and TRBJ1-1; a possible D gene is TRBD1 (5 bases). Germline CDR1 SEHNR, CDR2 FQNEAQ (reference sequence). The CDR3 totals 14 residues. V was clipped by 3 bases and J by 1 base, with 9 bases between them. The CDR3 DNA is TGTGCCAGCAGCTTGGACATCCCGAACACTGAAGCTTTCTTT. Its protein is CASSLDIPNTEAFF.

This clone appeared a single time. The rearrangement joins TRBV6-5 to TRBJ1-3, with 7 bases fitting TRBD1. Germline CDR1 reads MNHEY; CDR2 reads SVGAGI. There are 15 residues in the CDR3. V gave up 8 bases and J gave up 1 base; unmatched junction bases: 8. The CDR3 reads CASGRQGLSGNTIYF. The CDR3 DNA reads as TGTGCCAGCGGCAGACAGGGACTTTCTGGAAACACCATATATTTT.

The chain links TRBV10-3 to TRBJ1-2, with TRBD1 identical over 7 bases. The germline gives CDR1 ENHRY, CDR2 SYGVKD. Germline trimming cut 4 bases from V and 8 bases from J; bases unmatched to any gene: 4. The CDR3 length is 12 residues. CDR3 residues: CAISGQGEGYTF. In DNA, the CDR3 is TGTGCCATCAGTGGGCAGGGGGAAGGCTACACCTTC.

The rearrangement uses TRBV7-2 and TRBJ2-7; 12 bases map to TRBD2. Germline V gives CDR1 SGHTA, CDR2 FQGNSA. V trimming: 5 bases; J trimming: 2 bases; junction bases outside the gene matches: 4. The CDR3 spans 15 residues. The CDR3 is CASSPLAGGAYEQYF. For the CDR3, the DNA is TGTGCCAGCAGCCCCCTAGCGGGGGGGGCCTACGAGCAGTACTTC.

The rearrangement uses TRBV30 and TRBJ1-4; 7 bases align to TRBD1. Trimming at V came to 2 bases and at J to 9 bases, leaving 12 bases not matched to a gene. Germline lookup yields CDR1 GTSNPN and CDR2 SVGIG (reference sequence). This CDR3 is 15 amino acids long. Here the CDR3 DNA reads TGTGCCTGGAGTCCCGGTCGAGACAGGGCGAAAAAACTGTTTTTT. This codes for CAWSPGRDRAKKLFF.